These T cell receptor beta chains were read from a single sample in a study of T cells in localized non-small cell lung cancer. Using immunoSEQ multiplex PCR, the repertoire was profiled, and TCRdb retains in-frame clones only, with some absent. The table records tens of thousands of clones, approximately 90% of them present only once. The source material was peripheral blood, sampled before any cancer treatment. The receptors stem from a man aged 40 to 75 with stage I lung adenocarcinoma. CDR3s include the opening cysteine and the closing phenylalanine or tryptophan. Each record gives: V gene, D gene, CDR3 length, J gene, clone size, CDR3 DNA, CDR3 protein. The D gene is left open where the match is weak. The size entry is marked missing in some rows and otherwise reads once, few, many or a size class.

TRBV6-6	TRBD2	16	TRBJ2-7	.	TGTGCCAGCAGTTACTCTACTAGCGGGAGACGAGAGGAGCAGTACTTC	CASSYSTSGRREEQYF
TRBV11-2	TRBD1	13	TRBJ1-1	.	TGTGCCAGCAGCTTAGGGGACAGTCTAAAAGCTTTCTTT	CASSLGDSLKAFF
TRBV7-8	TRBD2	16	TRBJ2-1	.	TGTGCCAGCAGCTCCCTCCGGACTAGCTCCTACAATGAGCAGTTCTTC	CASSSLRTSSYNEQFF
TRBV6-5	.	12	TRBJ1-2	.	TGTGCCAGCAGGCGGGGGGTCTATGGCTACACCTTC	CASRRGVYGYTF
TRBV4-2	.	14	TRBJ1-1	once	TGTGCCAGCAGCCAAGGGACAGAGAACACTGAAGCTTTCTTT	CASSQGTENTEAFF
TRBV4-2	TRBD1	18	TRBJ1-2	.	TGTGCCAGCAGCCAACTCATAGGACAGGGGATGGCTGGCTATGGCTACACCTTC	CASSQLIGQGMAGYGYTF
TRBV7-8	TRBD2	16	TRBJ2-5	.	TGTGCCAGCAGCCCCCGGCTAGCGGGAGGGGGAGAGACCCAGTACTTC	CASSPRLAGGGETQYF
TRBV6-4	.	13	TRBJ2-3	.	TGTGCCAGCAGTTCGGAAGACACAGATACGCAGTATTTT	CASSSEDTDTQYF
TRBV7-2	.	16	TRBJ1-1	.	TGTGCCAGCAGCTTCCTCGGACAGCTCCTGAACACTGAAGCTTTCTTT	CASSFLGQLLNTEAFF
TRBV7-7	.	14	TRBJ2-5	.	TGTGCTAGCTCAGGCGCGGGGGCGGGGGAGACCCAGTACTTC	CASSGAGAGETQYF
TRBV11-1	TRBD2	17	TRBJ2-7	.	TGTGCCAGCAGCAATCCCGGGACTAGCGGGATCCCATACGAGCAGTACTTC	CASSNPGTSGIPYEQYF
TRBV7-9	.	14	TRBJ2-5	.	TGTGCCAGCAGCAGCCGGCTAAACGAAGAGACCCAGTACTTC	CASSSRLNEETQYF
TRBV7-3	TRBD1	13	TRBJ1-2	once	TGTGCCAGCAGTCCCGGACAGGGGTATGGCTACACCTTC	CASSPGQGYGYTF
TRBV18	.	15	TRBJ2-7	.	TGTGCCAGCTCACTCTCCGGCAGGGTAGGCTACGAGCAGTACTTC	CASSLSGRVGYEQYF
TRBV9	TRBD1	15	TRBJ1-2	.	TGTGCCAGCAGCGGAACCGGGACAGGGAACTATGGCTACACCTTC	CASSGTGTGNYGYTF
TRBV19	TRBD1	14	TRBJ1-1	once	TGTGCCAGTAGGGAACAGGGGGCTAACACTGAAGCTTTCTTT	CASREQGANTEAFF
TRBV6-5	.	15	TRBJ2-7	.	TGTGCCAGCAGCGCGCGACAGGTCACCTCCTACGAGCAGTACTTC	CASSARQVTSYEQYF
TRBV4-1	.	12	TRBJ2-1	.	TGCGCCAGCAGCCCCGGCGGCGGTGAGCAGTTCTTC	CASSPGGGEQFF
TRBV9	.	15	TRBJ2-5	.	TGTGCCAGCACCATAGGGGGTGTGTACCAAGAGACCCAGTACTTC	CASTIGGVYQETQYF
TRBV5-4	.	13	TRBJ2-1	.	TGTGCCAGCAGCACCCCGACAGTGCATGAGCAGTTCTTC	CASSTPTVHEQFF
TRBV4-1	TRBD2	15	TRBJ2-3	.	TGCGCCAGCAGCCAAGGAGTAGCGGGGACAGATACGCAGTATTTT	CASSQGVAGTDTQYF
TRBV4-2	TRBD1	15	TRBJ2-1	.	TGTGCCAGCAGCCAAGGGACAGGGCCAAACAATGAGCAGTTCTTC	CASSQGTGPNNEQFF
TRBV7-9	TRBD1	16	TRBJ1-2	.	TGTGCCAGCAGCTCCTCGACAGGGGCGGCTAACTATGGCTACACCTTC	CASSSSTGAANYGYTF
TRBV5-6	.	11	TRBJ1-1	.	TGTGCCAGCAGCGTAAACACTGAAGCTTTCTTT	CASSVNTEAFF
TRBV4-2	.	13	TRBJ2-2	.	TGTGCCAGCAGCCAAATAGCGGCCGGGGAGCTGTTTTTT	CASSQIAAGELFF
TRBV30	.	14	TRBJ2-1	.	TGTGCCTGGGCCCGTGGAGGGGACGGCAATGAGCAGTTCTTC	CAWARGGDGNEQFF
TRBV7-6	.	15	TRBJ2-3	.	TGTGCCAGCAGCTTAGCCGGAGCTAGCACAGATACGCAGTATTTT	CASSLAGASTDTQYF
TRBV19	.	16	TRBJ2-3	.	TGTGCCAGTAGTCCTGGGGTCGGGGAAAGCACAGATACGCAGTATTTT	CASSPGVGESTDTQYF
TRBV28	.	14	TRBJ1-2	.	TGTGCCAGCAGTTTCGGTAAAGCTAACTATGGCTACACCTTC	CASSFGKANYGYTF
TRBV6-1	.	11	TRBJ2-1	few	TGTGCCAGCAGGCAGGGTACTGAGCAGTTCTTC	CASRQGTEQFF
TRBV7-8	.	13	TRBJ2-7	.	TGTGCCAGCAGCTCGCCCGAGCCATACGAGCAGTACTTC	CASSSPEPYEQYF
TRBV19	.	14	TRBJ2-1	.	TGTGCCAGTAGTTTCTTCTTGGGAAGCAATGAGCAGTTCTTC	CASSFFLGSNEQFF
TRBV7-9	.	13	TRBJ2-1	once	TGTGCCAGCAGCTTCACCAGGGCCGATGAGCAGTTCTTC	CASSFTRADEQFF
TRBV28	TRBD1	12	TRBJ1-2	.	TGTGCCAGCAGATCGACAGGGGTTGGCTACACCTTC	CASRSTGVGYTF
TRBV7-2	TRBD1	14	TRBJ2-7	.	TGTGCCAGCAGCTCTCGGGACAGTTTTTACGAGCAGTACTTC	CASSSRDSFYEQYF
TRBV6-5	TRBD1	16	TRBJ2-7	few	TGTGCCAGCAGTTTCCACCGGGACAGGGGGCGAGCCGAGCAGTACTTC	CASSFHRDRGRAEQYF
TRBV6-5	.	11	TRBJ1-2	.	TGTGCCAGCAGTCCAGGGATCGGCTACACCTTC	CASSPGIGYTF
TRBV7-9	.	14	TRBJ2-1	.	TGTGCCAGCAGCTTAGGAGGGACCTACAATGAGCAGTTCTTC	CASSLGGTYNEQFF
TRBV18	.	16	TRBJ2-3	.	TGTGCCAGCTCACCACCGATTGGGGCCTCCACAGATACGCAGTATTTT	CASSPPIGASTDTQYF
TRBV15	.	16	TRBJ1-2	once	TGTGCCACCAGCAGAGCATCGGCGACAGTTAACTATGGCTACACCTTC	CATSRASATVNYGYTF
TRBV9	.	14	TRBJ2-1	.	TGTGCCAGCAGCGTTGAACCGGGTAGTGATGAGCAGTTCTTC	CASSVEPGSDEQFF
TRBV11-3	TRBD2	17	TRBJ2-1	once	TGTGCCAGCAGCCAAATACTAGCGGGAGGGCCCAAAAATGAGCAGTTCTTC	CASSQILAGGPKNEQFF
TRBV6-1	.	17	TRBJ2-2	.	TGTGCCAGCAGTGGGGGACTTTACACAGCGAACACCGGGGAGCTGTTTTTT	CASSGGLYTANTGELFF
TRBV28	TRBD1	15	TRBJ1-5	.	TGTGCCAGCAGTCCGGGACAGGGGCGGCATCAGCCCCAGCATTTT	CASSPGQGRHQPQHF
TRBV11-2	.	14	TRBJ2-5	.	TGTGCCAGCAGCTTATTTGTTAGGCAAGAGACCCAGTACTTC	CASSLFVRQETQYF
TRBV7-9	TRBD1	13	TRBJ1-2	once	TGTGCCAGCAGCCTCCGGGACAGCTATGGCTACACCTTC	CASSLRDSYGYTF
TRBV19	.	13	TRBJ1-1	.	TGTGCCAGCACCCCTTCCGACCGCCTGCGAGCTTTCTTT	CASTPSDRLRAFF